What follows are 31 T cell receptor beta chains derived from one specimen sequenced in a study of T-cell reconstitution after alpha-beta-depleted transplantation in children. Construction of the TCRbeta library involved unique molecular identifiers. TCRdb re-called the PCR reads with MiXCR, one entry per CDR3 protein. The top ten hold 25% to 30% of the sample, which has about 470,000 distinct CDR3 sequences, about 40% seen once. The sequencing used PBMCs, collected before TCRalphabeta/CD19-depleted stem cell transplant. These receptors were collected from a girl aged 2-10 years with aplastic anemia, due to receive a stem cell transplant.

CDR3 nucleotide sequence: TGCGCCAGCAGCTTGGTAGGTAGAATCCCCAATGAGCAGTTCTTC. It encodes CASSLVGRIPNEQFF. The J gene is TRBJ2-1, the V gene TRBV5-1; D is uncertain. Trimming removed 0 bases at V and 6 bases at J, with 13 bases between. Per the germline V gene, CDR1 is SGHRS and CDR2 is YFSETQ. The CDR3 spans 15 residues.

In regard to this clonotype: At one of its ends the junction is not consistent with the germline gene, which may arise from a read error. This rearrangement joins TRBV5-1 to TRBJ1-5, with 8 bases fitting TRBD1. CDR3 length equals 14 residues. Germline V lookup: CDR1 SGHRS, CDR2 YFSETQ. CDR3 residues: CAISLETGVQPQHF. The CDR3 nucleotides are TGCGCCATCAGCTTGGAGACAGGGGTTCAGCCCCAGCATTTT.

This clonotype was detected ten times or more. The gene calls are TRBV7-9 and TRBJ1-5; the D is unclear. This CDR3 is built from 12 residues. Trimming took off 5 bases at V and 5 bases at J, with 7 bases between the two ends. CDR1 SEHNR and CDR2 FQNEAQ come from the germline V gene (reference sequence). The CDR3 DNA reads TGTGCCAGCAGCGATCGATATCAGCCCCAGCATTTT. It specifies CASSDRYQPQHF.

For the CDR3, the DNA is TGTGCCATCAGTGAGGAGCTCACCTACGAGCAGTACTTC. Its translation is CAISEELTYEQYF. The V gene is TRBV10-3, the J gene TRBJ2-7, with no clear D. Germline lookup yields CDR1 ENHRY and CDR2 SYGVKD. The CDR3 loop spans 13 amino acids. V dropped 2 bases and J dropped 2 bases, with 7 bases sitting between them.

This clonotype was seen at least ten times. The CDR3 coding sequence is TGCGCCAGCAGCTCCGCCCGGCCGGGGGATACGCAGTATTTT. Protein product: CASSSARPGDTQYF. The chain carries TRBV5-1 and TRBJ2-3; TRBD2 might be the D (5 bases). CDR1 and CDR2 (germline): SGHRS, YFSETQ. The length of the CDR3 is 14 residues. V lost 3 bases and J 6 bases, leaving 14 bases between the germline ends.

The chain combines TRBV27 with TRBJ2-2, with 7 nucleotides matching TRBD1. Germline trimming cut 8 bases from V and 5 bases from J; bases unmatched to any gene: 8. Germline V gene sequence: CDR1 MNHEY, CDR2 SMNVEV (reference sequence). The CDR3 is 14 amino acids. The CDR3 here is CASGTGQTTGELFF. For the CDR3, the DNA is TGTGCCAGCGGAACGGGACAGACGACCGGGGAGCTGTTTTTT.

This clonotype was counted a few times. V usage is TRBV15 and J usage is TRBJ2-1; the match to TRBD2 covers 7 bases. There are 16 residues in the CDR3. Germline loops: CDR1 LNHNV, CDR2 YYDKDF (reference sequence). Trimming cost V 4 bases and J 8 bases; bases outside gene matches: 14. In nucleotides, the CDR3 is TGTGCCACCAGCACCCCTCTCGCGGGAGTAGGCGATGAGCAGTTCTTC. Protein sequence: CATSTPLAGVGDEQFF.

In this sample, this clonotype turned up many times. This chain uses TRBV18 with TRBJ2-7, with D perhaps assigned TRBD1 or TRBD2 (5 bases each). Per germline, CDR1 KGHSH and CDR2 LQKENI. Deletions cut 3 bases from V and 1 base from J, with 7 bases between. This CDR3 region has 13 residues. DNA of the CDR3: TGTGCCAGCTCACCCGGGGCTTCCTACGAGCAGTACTTC. Amino acids: CASSPGASYEQYF.

This clonotype was counted ten times or more. The chain joins TRBV6-5 to TRBJ1-6, with D tentatively TRBD1 (5 bases). CDR1 is MNHEY and CDR2 is SVGAGI in the germline V gene. The length of the CDR3 is 15 residues. V shed 0 bases and J shed 6 bases, with 9 bases lying between them. CDR3 in amino acids: CASSYSGGSNSPLHF. CDR3 in DNA: TGTGCCAGCAGTTACTCGGGGGGTAGTAATTCACCCCTCCACTTT.

The table lists this clonotype with a few counts. J is TRBJ2-3 and V is TRBV20-1; TRBD2 matches 10 bases. CDR3 length: 17 amino acids. Per the germline V gene, CDR1 is DFQATT and CDR2 is SNEGSKA (reference sequence). V dropped 0 bases and J dropped 2; count of bases not matched to a gene: 8. The CDR3 coding sequence is TGCAGTGCTAGAGATTTATCCCTAGCGGGAGTCACAGATACGCAGTATTTT. It yields the protein CSARDLSLAGVTDTQYF.

This clonotype was counted only a few times. The chain has TRBV5-1 and TRBJ2-2, with TRBD2 identical over 14 bases. V trimming: 0 bases; J trimming: 0 bases; junction bases outside the gene matches: 1. The CDR3 has 18 amino acids. Germline-derived CDR1 and CDR2 are SGHRS and YFSETQ. In DNA, the CDR3 is TGCGCCAGCAGCTTGGGGACTAGCGGGAGGCCGAACACCGGGGAGCTGTTTTTT. Translated, it gives CASSLGTSGRPNTGELFF.

This clonotype was picked up a small number of times. The V and J genes are TRBV20-1 and TRBJ1-5; maybe TRBD1 (5 bases). Germline lookup yields CDR1 DFQATT and CDR2 SNEGSKA (reference sequence). V lost 1 base to trimming and J lost 3 bases, with 7 bases between them. The CDR3 sequence is 13 residues long. CDR3 residues: CSARGQLNQPQHF. Written as DNA, the CDR3 is TGCAGTGCTAGAGGACAGCTCAATCAGCCCCAGCATTTT.

This clonotype was picked up many times. This chain joins TRBV20-1 and TRBJ2-1; 10 bases match TRBD2. The CDR3 extends over 14 amino acids. Germline V CDR1 and CDR2: DFQATT, SNEGSKA (reference sequence). V gave up 3 bases and J gave up 7 bases; unmatched junction bases: 6. CDR3 sequence: CSARALAGVNEQFF. CDR3 coding DNA: TGCAGTGCTAGGGCCCTAGCGGGGGTTAATGAGCAGTTCTTC.

This clonotype occurred many times. V and J are TRBV12-3 or TRBV12-4 and TRBJ1-6; D unclear. V was pared by 2 bases and J by 5 bases, with 4 bases between. The CDR3 totals 13 residues. The CDR3 nucleotides are TGTGCCAGCAGTTTAAGGGATAATTCACCCCTCCACTTT. Its translation: CASSLRDNSPLHF.

The V and J genes are TRBV4-1 and TRBJ2-5; TRBD2 matches 7 bases. The germline V gene has CDR1 MGHRA and CDR2 YSYEKL. The V and J ends lost 4 bases and 5 bases, in that order; junction bases with no gene match: 10. There are 15 residues in the CDR3. This CDR3 is CASSRGLVGAETQYF. The CDR3, as DNA: TGCGCCAGCAGCCGAGGACTAGTGGGAGCCGAGACCCAGTACTTC.

About this clonotype: Compared with germline, one end of the junction differs, possibly owing to a read error. The rearrangement links TRBV20-1 to TRBJ2-7; 8 bases fit TRBD1. Germline loops: CDR1 DFQATT, CDR2 SNEGSKA (reference sequence). CDR3 length: 13 residues. Written as DNA, the CDR3 is TGCAGTGCTGTAAACAGGGGGTCCTTCGAGCAGTACTTC. Translation gives CSAVNRGSFEQYF.

The sample holds many counts of this clonotype. The CDR3 is CSATRGPDTEAFF. The CDR3 coding sequence is TGCAGTGCTACACGGGGGCCGGACACTGAAGCTTTCTTT. The J gene is TRBJ1-1, the V gene TRBV20-1; D might be TRBD1 (6 bases). Germline V gives CDR1 DFQATT, CDR2 SNEGSKA (reference sequence). Trimming pared 4 bases from V and 3 bases from J, leaving 12 bases between. CDR3 length: 13 amino acids.

This clonotype was seen a few times. The chain has TRBV24-1 and TRBJ2-1; D tentatively fits TRBD1 or TRBD2 (5 bases each). The CDR3 sequence is 15 residues long. CDR1 is KGHDR, CDR2 SFDVKD, per germline. V lost 7 bases and J lost 0, with 12 bases in between. Here the CDR3 reads CATSRGESSYNEQFF. The CDR3 bases are TGTGCCACCAGCCGAGGGGAGAGCTCCTACAATGAGCAGTTCTTC.

As to this clonotype: A much larger clone differs by one base, so this may be a read error. The chain joins TRBV5-5 to TRBJ1-5; 8 nucleotides line up with TRBD1. This CDR3 is built from 17 residues. Germline V lookup: CDR1 SGHKS, CDR2 YYEKEE (reference sequence). After removal of 4 bases from V and 6 bases from J, the junction contained 15 bases not matched to a gene. The chain's CDR3 is CASSRTGTGRGAQPQHF. CDR3 nucleotide sequence: TGTGCCAGCAGCAGGACCGGGACAGGCCGCGGTGCTCAGCCCCAGCATTTT.

This clonotype showed up many times. The chain uses TRBV20-1 and TRBJ2-2; tentatively, D is TRBD1 (5 bases). The ends were cut back, 0 bases at V and 4 bases at J, with 6 bases in the middle. The CDR3 sequence is 13 residues long. The germline gives CDR1 DFQATT, CDR2 SNEGSKA (reference sequence). The CDR3 region has the DNA TGCAGTGCTAGAGATGGGGCCACCGGGGAGCTGTTTTTT. Translating gives CSARDGATGELFF.

There are many counts of this clonotype. This chain connects TRBV5-1 to TRBJ2-1, with 12 bases aligning to TRBD2. Germline V gene data show CDR1 as SGHRS and CDR2 as YFSETQ. Trimming removed 4 bases from V and 5 bases from J; junction bases left unmatched: 4. This CDR3 spans 15 amino acids. The CDR3 nucleotides read TGCGCCAGCAGCCCGTGGACTAGCGGGAACAATGAGCAGTTCTTC. Its translation is CASSPWTSGNNEQFF.

This clonotype occurred many times. The rearrangement joins TRBV30 to TRBJ1-2; a weak D match, TRBD1 (5 bases). The V gene's germline CDR1 is GTSNPN and CDR2 SVGIG (reference sequence). The V gene lost 3 bases and the J gene lost 0 bases, with 11 bases spanning the gap. CDR3 length: 14 residues. The CDR3 nucleotides read TGTGCCTGGAGAACAGGAACTTCTAACTATGGCTACACCTTC. This translates into CAWRTGTSNYGYTF.

This clonotype was recorded at least ten times. The chain has TRBV9 and TRBJ2-1; TRBD2 agrees at 10 bases. Germline V lookup: CDR1 SGDLS, CDR2 YYNGEE. The CDR3 runs 15 residues. The junction had 5 bases not matched to a gene; V was cut back by 6 bases and J by 2 bases. Here the CDR3 reads CASNLAGAPYNEQFF. The CDR3 region has the DNA TGTGCCAGCAATCTAGCGGGAGCGCCCTACAATGAGCAGTTCTTC.

The rearrangement uses TRBV5-1 and TRBJ2-7; a possible D gene is TRBD2 (6 bases). The CDR3 is 13 amino acids. V was trimmed by 4 bases and J by 2 bases, leaving 10 bases between them. Germline CDR1 and CDR2: SGHRS and YFSETQ. DNA for the CDR3: TGCGCCAGCAGCACCGGGAGACCCTACGAGCAGTACTTC. Its translation: CASSTGRPYEQYF.

This clonotype was detected once. The rearrangement links TRBV6-1 to TRBJ2-1, with 10 bases aligning to TRBD2. Trimming removed 0 bases from V and 8 bases from J; junction bases left unmatched: 10. Germline loops: CDR1 MNHNS, CDR2 SASEGT. The CDR3 is made up of 17 amino acids. The CDR3 loop reads CASSEAPASGGSDEQFF. The CDR3 region has the DNA TGTGCCAGCAGTGAAGCCCCTGCTAGCGGGGGTTCCGATGAGCAGTTCTTC.

The J gene is TRBJ2-7, the V gene TRBV7-2, with 10 nucleotides matching TRBD1. J gave up 3 bases and V 1 base, and 6 bases lay outside the gene matches. Germline assignment: CDR1 SGHTA and CDR2 FQGNSA. This CDR3 contains 16 residues. This CDR3 is CASSLVSGTGDYEQYF. In nucleotides, the CDR3 is TGTGCCAGCAGCTTAGTGAGCGGGACAGGGGACTACGAGCAGTACTTC.

Many counts were recorded for this clonotype. The rearrangement uses TRBV5-1 and TRBJ2-1; 11 bases are shared with TRBD2. The CDR3 is 17 amino acids. Trimming cost V 4 bases and J 3 bases; bases outside gene matches: 9. The germline gives CDR1 SGHRS, CDR2 YFSETQ. The CDR3 loop reads CASSAGWGLADYNEQFF. The CDR3 coding sequence is TGCGCCAGCAGCGCGGGTTGGGGACTAGCGGACTACAATGAGCAGTTCTTC.

V usage is TRBV10-3 and J usage is TRBJ2-7; D unclear. Between the trimmed V and J ends, which lost 6 bases and 0 bases, there was a span of 12 bases. The length of the CDR3 is 14 residues. Per germline, CDR1 ENHRY and CDR2 SYGVKD. The CDR3 region is CAISRSGTSYEQYF. The CDR3 DNA follows: TGTGCCATCAGCCGGTCCGGCACCTCCTACGAGCAGTACTTC.

The rearrangement uses TRBV7-8 and TRBJ2-7; maybe TRBD2 (5 bases). CDR1 SGHVS and CDR2 FQNEAQ come from the germline V gene. V shed 3 bases and J shed 3 bases, with 12 bases lying between them. The CDR3 totals 14 residues. The CDR3 spells CASSLEAQLYEQYF. CDR3 DNA sequence: TGTGCCAGCAGCTTGGAGGCCCAACTCTACGAGCAGTACTTC.

This clonotype came up a few times. The CDR3 loop reads CSARDPRQGEAFF. CDR3 DNA: TGCAGTGCTAGAGATCCCAGACAGGGTGAAGCTTTCTTT. This chain links TRBV20-1 with TRBJ1-1; TRBD1 agrees at 7 bases. Germline V CDR1 and CDR2: DFQATT, SNEGSKA (reference sequence). V was clipped by 0 bases and J by 7 bases; unmatched bases: 5. This CDR3 comprises 13 residues.

CDR3 DNA sequence: TGTGCCAGCACTTCTCTGGGGGAGTTGGTCACAGATACGCAGTATTTT. Translation gives CASTSLGELVTDTQYF. This rearrangement joins TRBV5-4 to TRBJ2-3; D is possibly TRBD1 or TRBD2 (5 bases each). CDR1 is SGHNT, CDR2 YYREEE, per germline (reference sequence). The CDR3 is 16 amino acids. V dropped 6 bases and J dropped 2 bases, with 19 bases sitting between them.